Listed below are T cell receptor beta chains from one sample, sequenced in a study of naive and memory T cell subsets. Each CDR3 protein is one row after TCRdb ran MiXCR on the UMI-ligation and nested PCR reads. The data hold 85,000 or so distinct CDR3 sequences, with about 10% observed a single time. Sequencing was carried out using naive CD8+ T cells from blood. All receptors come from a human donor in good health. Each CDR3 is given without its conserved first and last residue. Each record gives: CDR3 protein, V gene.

ASRPRDRVTEAF TRBV12-3/TRBV12-4
ASSETVVYEQY TRBV25-1
ASSYGGAGGPTDTQY TRBV6-2/TRBV6-3
AISEPGQGSYEQY TRBV10-3
AISESGGDTDTQY TRBV10-3
ASSAGQGATTEQY TRBV7-7
ASSSLLKGSGNTIY TRBV11-2
ASSGVGSTDTQY TRBV28
ASTPGAEEGYT TRBV7-9
ASSYSEGQTEKLF TRBV6-5
SGVLSEAF TRBV29-1
ASSQVGRYEQY TRBV14
ASSLGLAVVTDTQY TRBV7-8
ASQVGVNEQF TRBV12-5
ATMDPEMDEQL TRBV7-6
ASSFGRSNEQF TRBV28
ASTGSLVPYNEQF TRBV2